Given below is one T cell receptor (beta chain) in context. CDR1 MGHRA and CDR2 YSYEKL come from the germline V gene. V lost 4 bases and J 4 bases, leaving 19 bases between the germline ends. The CDR3 length is 16 residues. This entry is derived from a study of T cell changes during pregnancy in multiple sclerosis. Sequencing was performed with immunoSEQ multiplex PCR; in TCRdb, only in-frame clones are kept and a portion is missing. The sample holds about 47,000 clones, 70% to 90% seen once. The chain links TRBV4-1 to TRBJ1-2, with TRBD1 as a possible D gene (5 bases). The origin of this receptor is a female donor with multiple sclerosis, enrolled in a pregnancy study. The sample was peripheral blood, taken in the first trimester of pregnancy. The CDR3 is CASSPQPGVKFYGYTF. In DNA form, the CDR3 reads TGCGCCAGCAGCCCGCAGCCGGGGGTTAAATTCTATGGCTACACCTTC.